Detailed here is one TCR beta chain. Its binding antigen is unknown. There are no base qualities to consult, and no much larger clone falls within one base. TCRbeta CDR3 regions were amplified from genomic DNA by means of the immunoSEQ Assay, a bias-controlled multiplex PCR. For the original study's pipeline: The number of nucleated cells in each sample was estimated from the amplification of reference gene primers within the assay. Sequence reads were collapsed and filtered to measure the absolute abundance of every unique TCRbeta CDR3 rearrangement. For each sample, productive Simpson clonality was calculated as the square root of Simpson's diversity index over productive rearrangements. TCRdb took over this immuneACCESS table, retaining in-frame rearrangements with V and J assigned. Such tables are incomplete; in checked studies, under half of the missing clones stem from an unresolved V gene, and the remainder is unexplained. The V and J calls and clone size come from that table; D and trimming were worked out from the DNA. The sample table contains about 210,000 clones; only one count was recorded for about 89% of them. The ten largest account for under 5.5% of the sample.

This entry comes from a study of blood T cell repertoires in COVID-19 (dated by TCRdb to the early 2020s). Regarding the research as a whole: Samples covering the acute and convalescent phases of COVID-19 were provided by collaborators in the United States, Italy and Spain. The prospective study material was composed of cDNA or gDNA derived from T cells, B-cell-depleted T cells, or PBMCs. The dataset comprised deeply sampled blood TCRbeta repertoires from subjects exposed to, actively infected with, or recovered from COVID-19. A freely available public database, intended as a resource for researchers studying the immune response to SARS-CoV-2, is where the repertoires were released. Samples came from the ongoing ImmuneRACE study (first 160 participants) plus 1,254 subjects from 6 global collaborators. The sample metadata nearly always contained a de-identified subject ID, COVID-19 status, age in years and sex. Where available, HLA class I and class II types were obtained from metadata supplied by the sample provider rather than from assay-based typing.

Whole blood was collected in K2EDTA tubes by collaborating institutions according to the institutions' own protocols. For TCRbeta analysis, collaborator samples were shipped as frozen whole blood, as isolated PBMCs, or as DNA extracted from either sample type. Study-level results and caveats: The quantity of clinical and demographic metadata differed by source and by participant and was supplied without curation.

The CDR3 has 14 amino acids, counting the end cysteine and phenylalanine. Just CDR3 DNA is preserved here, 42 bases in frame from base 1. Relative to germline, V is 7 bases shorter and J is 4 bases shorter, with 19 bases between their ends. CDR1 SQVTM and CDR2 ANQGSEA are derived from the germline V gene. This TCR came from a woman aged 40 to 50 with acute or convalescent COVID-19. Sequenced: peripheral blood. The chain links TRBV29-1 with TRBJ2-5; TRBD2 is possibly the D segment (6 matching bases). CDR3 sequence: CSERGRDAGETQYF. In nucleotide form, the sequence is TGCAGCGAACGAGGGCGGGACGCAGGAGAGACCCAGTACTTC.